The 10 T cell receptor beta chains given below trace back to one sample, sequenced in a study of shared clonotypes between healthy human individuals. Positively selected for CCR7, the CD45RO-negative cells used as naive CD8 cells excluded terminally differentiated effector memory CD45RA+ cells. Libraries were prepared by immunoSEQ multiplex PCR; TCRdb keeps only in-frame clonotypes and omits some of them. The repertoire includes roughly 2,000,000 clones, around 95% of them detected once, and 1.5% to 2% sits in the top ten. Sequences were obtained from naive CD8+ T cells from PBMCs. The receptors here all came from a man between 18 and 35 years old in good health. Some clones in this sample may be carry-over from other donors' samples.

This chain uses TRBV6-5 with TRBJ1-2; maybe TRBD1 (6 bases). This CDR3 region has 14 residues. The germline gives CDR1 MNHEY, CDR2 SVGAGI. V gave up 3 bases and J gave up 1 base, with 9 bases separating them. The CDR3 nucleotides read TGTGCCAGCAGTTATGGACAGTTTAACTATGGCTACACCTTC. Translating it yields CASSYGQFNYGYTF.

This rearrangement joins TRBV13 to TRBJ2-7; D might be TRBD2 (5 bases). Germline CDR1 is PRHDT and CDR2 is FYEKMQ (reference sequence). This CDR3 is built from 15 residues. The germline V and J ends were trimmed by 4 bases and 6 bases, with 19 bases remaining between them. CDR3 DNA: TGTGCCAGCAGCTCCCCCGAGGGAATACCCTCCGAGCAGTACTTC. This encodes CASSSPEGIPSEQYF.

V and J are TRBV29-1 and TRBJ1-2, with TRBD1 matching over 7 bases. The length of the CDR3 is 14 residues. In germline, CDR1 is SQVTM, CDR2 ANQGSEA. The trim removed 7 bases at V and 4 bases at J, leaving 12 bases unmatched. CDR3 protein: CSASGWGQIYGYTF. The CDR3 bases are TGCAGCGCCTCCGGATGGGGACAGATCTATGGCTACACCTTC.

Here the CDR3 DNA reads TGTGCCAGCAGTGAGGCGGGGGGGAGGGAAAATGAAAAACTGTTTTTT. As protein: CASSEAGGRENEKLFF. The chain carries TRBV25-1 and TRBJ1-4; perhaps TRBD1 as D (5 bases). CDR3 length: 16 amino acids. Trimming left V 3 bases short and J 5 bases short, with 16 bases between. The germline V gene encodes CDR1 MGHDK and CDR2 SYGVNS. The entire variable domain, with the rest obtained from reference TRBV25-1 and TRBJ1-4, is as follows: EADIYQTPRYLVIGTGKKITLECSQTMGHDKMYWYQQDPGMELHLIHYSYGVNSTEKGDLSSESTVSRIRTEHFPLTLESARPSHTSQYLCASSEAGGRENEKLFFGSGTQLSVL.

The V and J genes are TRBV6-5 and TRBJ1-1; no clear D gene. CDR3 length: 15 amino acids. Deletions cut 6 bases from V and 0 bases from J, with 14 bases between. In germline, CDR1 is MNHEY, CDR2 SVGAGI. The CDR3 bases are TGTGCCAGCAGCGAAACGAGGGCGATGAACACTGAAGCTTTCTTT. Its translation: CASSETRAMNTEAFF.

This rearrangement joins TRBV25-1 to TRBJ2-3; D may be TRBD1 (6 bases). The CDR3 extends over 14 amino acids. With 3 bases removed from V and 6 bases from J, the gap between germline ends came to 13 bases. CDR1 and CDR2 (germline): MGHDK, SYGVNS. This CDR3 is CASSDWQGSDTQYF. The CDR3 bases are TGTGCCAGCAGTGACTGGCAGGGGTCCGATACGCAGTATTTT.

The V call is TRBV5-1, the J call TRBJ2-1; D is possibly TRBD1 (6 bases). V was cut by 0 bases and J by 6 bases, with 16 bases left in between. From germline, CDR1 is SGHRS and CDR2 YFSETQ. The CDR3 covers 16 residues. CDR3 sequence (DNA): TGCGCCAGCAGCTTGGTTTGGCAGGGGATGGGCAATGAGCAGTTCTTC. It is translated as CASSLVWQGMGNEQFF.

The V and J genes are TRBV5-1 and TRBJ1-1; D unclear. The CDR3 has 15 amino acids. The V end was cut by 2 bases, the J end by 6 bases, with 17 bases between. The germline gives CDR1 SGHRS, CDR2 YFSETQ. CDR3 sequence: CASSFLTKREPEAFF. For the CDR3, the DNA is TGCGCCAGCAGCTTCTTGACAAAAAGGGAACCTGAAGCTTTCTTT.

This clone was counted once. The V and J genes are TRBV4-2 and TRBJ2-1; perhaps TRBD2 as D (6 bases). There are 15 residues in the CDR3. Germline CDR1 LGHNA, CDR2 YNFKEQ. Trimming left V 8 bases short and J 4 bases short, with 18 bases between. CDR3 region: CASGPRGGIYNEQFF. For the CDR3, the DNA is TGTGCCAGCGGGCCCCGGGGCGGGATATACAATGAGCAGTTCTTC.

The J gene is TRBJ2-7, the V gene TRBV28, with D perhaps TRBD1 or TRBD2 (5 bases each). CDR3 length equals 14 residues. Germline V gene data show CDR1 as MDHEN and CDR2 as SYDVKM. V shed 7 bases and J shed 1 base, with 14 bases lying between them. The CDR3 DNA is TGTGCCAGCACCACCGGGACCCTATCCTACGAGCAGTACTTC. Translated, it gives CASTTGTLSYEQYF.